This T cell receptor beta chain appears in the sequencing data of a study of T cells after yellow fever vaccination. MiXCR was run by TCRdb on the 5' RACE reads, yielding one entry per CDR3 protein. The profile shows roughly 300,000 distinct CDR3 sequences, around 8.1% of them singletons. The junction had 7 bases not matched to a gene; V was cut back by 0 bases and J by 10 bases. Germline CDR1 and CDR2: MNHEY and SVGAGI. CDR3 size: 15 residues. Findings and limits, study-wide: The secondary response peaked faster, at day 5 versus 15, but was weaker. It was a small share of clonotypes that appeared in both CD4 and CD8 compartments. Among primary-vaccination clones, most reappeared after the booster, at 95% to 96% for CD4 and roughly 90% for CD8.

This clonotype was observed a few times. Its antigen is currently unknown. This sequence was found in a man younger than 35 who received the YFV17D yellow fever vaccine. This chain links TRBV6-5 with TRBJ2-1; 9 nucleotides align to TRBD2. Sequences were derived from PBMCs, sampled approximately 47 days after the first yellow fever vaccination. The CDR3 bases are TGTGCCAGCAGTTACTCGCGGGGGGGCCTTCCCGAGCAGTTCTTC. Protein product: CASSYSRGGLPEQFF.